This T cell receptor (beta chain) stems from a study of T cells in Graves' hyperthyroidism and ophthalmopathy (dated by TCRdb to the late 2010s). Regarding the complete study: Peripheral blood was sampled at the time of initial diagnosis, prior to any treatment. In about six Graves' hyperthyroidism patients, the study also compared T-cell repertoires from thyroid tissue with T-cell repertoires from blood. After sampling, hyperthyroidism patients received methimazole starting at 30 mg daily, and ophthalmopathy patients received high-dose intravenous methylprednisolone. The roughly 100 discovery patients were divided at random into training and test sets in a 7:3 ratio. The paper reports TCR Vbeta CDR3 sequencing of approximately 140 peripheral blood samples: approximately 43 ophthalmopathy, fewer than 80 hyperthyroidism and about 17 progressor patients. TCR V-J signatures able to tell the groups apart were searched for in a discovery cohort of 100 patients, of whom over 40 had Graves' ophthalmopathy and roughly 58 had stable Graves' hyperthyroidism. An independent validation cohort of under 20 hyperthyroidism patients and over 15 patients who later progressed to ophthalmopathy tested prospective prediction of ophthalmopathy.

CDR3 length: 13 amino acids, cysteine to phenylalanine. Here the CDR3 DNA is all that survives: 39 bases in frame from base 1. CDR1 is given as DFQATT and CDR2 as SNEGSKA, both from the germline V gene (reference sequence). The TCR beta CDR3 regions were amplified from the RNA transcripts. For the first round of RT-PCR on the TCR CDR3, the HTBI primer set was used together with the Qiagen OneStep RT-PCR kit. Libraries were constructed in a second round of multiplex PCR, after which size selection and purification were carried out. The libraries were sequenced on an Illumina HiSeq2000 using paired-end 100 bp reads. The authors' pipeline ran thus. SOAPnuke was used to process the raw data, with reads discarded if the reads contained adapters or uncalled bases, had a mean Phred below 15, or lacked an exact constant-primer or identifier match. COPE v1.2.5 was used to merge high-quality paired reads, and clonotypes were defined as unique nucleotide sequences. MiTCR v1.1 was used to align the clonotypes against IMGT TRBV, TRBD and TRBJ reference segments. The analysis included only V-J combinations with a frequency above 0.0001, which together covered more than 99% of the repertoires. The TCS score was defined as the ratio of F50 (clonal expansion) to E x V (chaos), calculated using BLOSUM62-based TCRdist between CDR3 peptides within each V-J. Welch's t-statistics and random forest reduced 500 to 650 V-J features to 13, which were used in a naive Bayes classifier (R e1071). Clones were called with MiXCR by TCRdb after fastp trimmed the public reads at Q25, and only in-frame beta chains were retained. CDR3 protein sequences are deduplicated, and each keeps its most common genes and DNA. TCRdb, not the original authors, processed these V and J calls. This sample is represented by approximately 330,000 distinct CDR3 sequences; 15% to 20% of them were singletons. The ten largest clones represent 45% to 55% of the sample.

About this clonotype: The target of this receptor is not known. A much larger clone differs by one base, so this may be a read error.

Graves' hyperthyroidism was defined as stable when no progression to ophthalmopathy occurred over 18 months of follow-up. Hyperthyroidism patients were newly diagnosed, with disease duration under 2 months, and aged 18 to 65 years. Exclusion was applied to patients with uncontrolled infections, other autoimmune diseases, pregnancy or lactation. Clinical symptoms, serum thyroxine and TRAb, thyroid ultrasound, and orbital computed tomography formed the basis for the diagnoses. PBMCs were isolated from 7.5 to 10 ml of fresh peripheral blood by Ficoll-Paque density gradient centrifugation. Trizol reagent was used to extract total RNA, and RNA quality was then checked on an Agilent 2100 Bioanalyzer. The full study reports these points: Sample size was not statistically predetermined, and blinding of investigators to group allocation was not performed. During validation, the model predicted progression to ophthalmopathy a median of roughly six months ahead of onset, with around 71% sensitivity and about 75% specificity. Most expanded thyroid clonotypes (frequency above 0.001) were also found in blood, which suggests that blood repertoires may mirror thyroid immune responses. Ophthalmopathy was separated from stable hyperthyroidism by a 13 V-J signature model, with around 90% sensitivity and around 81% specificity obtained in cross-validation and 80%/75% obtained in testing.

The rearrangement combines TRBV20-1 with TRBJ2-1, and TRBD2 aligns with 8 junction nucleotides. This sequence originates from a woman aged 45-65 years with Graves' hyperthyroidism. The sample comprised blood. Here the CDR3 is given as CSASGGAYNERFF. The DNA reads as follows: TGCAGTGCTAGCGGGGGGGCCTACAATGAGCGGTTCTTC.